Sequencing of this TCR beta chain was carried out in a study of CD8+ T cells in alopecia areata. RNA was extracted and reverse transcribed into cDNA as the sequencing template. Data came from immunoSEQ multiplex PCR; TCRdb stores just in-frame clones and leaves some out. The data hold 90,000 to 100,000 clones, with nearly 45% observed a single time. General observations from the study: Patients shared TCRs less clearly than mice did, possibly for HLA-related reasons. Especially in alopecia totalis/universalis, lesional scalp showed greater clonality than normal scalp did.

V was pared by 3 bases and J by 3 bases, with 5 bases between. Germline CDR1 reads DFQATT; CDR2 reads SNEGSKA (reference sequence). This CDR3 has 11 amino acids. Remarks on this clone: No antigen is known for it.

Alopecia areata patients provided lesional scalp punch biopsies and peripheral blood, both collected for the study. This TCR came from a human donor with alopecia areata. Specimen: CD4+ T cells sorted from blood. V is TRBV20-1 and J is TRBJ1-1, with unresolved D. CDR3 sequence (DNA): TGCAGTGCTAGGGTGGACACTGAAGCTTTCTTT. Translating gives CSARVDTEAFF.